This T cell receptor (beta chain) comes out of a study of shared clonotypes between healthy human individuals. This clone was found once. In the source study's methods: Because ImmunoSEQ provided only junction sequences with no quality scores, the filtering differed. Generated by immunoSEQ multiplex PCR, the TCRdb table keeps only in-frame clones and is missing some. The V and J calls and clone size come from that table; D and trimming were worked out from the DNA. Here the sample spans around 350,000 clones, 70% to 75% being singletons. Material for sequencing was memory CD4+ T cells sorted from blood. As to subset: CD45RA-negative fraction. This receptor was taken from a man aged 25 to 40 in good health.

In nucleotides, the CDR3 is TGTGCCAGCAGCTTACGCCGGGGGGGACGGGAAGCCTACGAGCAGTACTTC. Its translation is CASSLRRGGREAYEQYF. The chain carries TRBV11-2 and TRBJ2-7, with TRBD2 matching 8 bases. The CDR3 spans 17 residues. The V gene's germline CDR1 is SGHAT and CDR2 FQNNGV. With 2 bases clipped from V and 2 bases from J, the junction kept 11 bases outside the gene matches.